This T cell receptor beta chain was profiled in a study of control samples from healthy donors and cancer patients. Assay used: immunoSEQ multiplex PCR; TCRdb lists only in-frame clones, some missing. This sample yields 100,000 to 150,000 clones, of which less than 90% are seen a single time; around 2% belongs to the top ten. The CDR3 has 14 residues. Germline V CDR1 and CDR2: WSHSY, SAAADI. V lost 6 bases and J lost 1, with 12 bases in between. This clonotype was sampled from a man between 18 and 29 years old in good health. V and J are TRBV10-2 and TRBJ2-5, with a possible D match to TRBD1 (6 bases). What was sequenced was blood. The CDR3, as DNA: TGCGCCAGCAGGGCCCCGGACAGCCAAGAGACCCAGTACTTC. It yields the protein CASRAPDSQETQYF.